What follows is one T cell receptor (beta chain) and its context. This clone was detected once. It lacks a known antigen. No quality values exist for individual bases; no much larger clone is one base distant. Collaborating institutions collected whole blood in K2EDTA tubes following their own protocols. For TCRbeta analysis, collaborators shipped samples in one of three forms: frozen whole blood, isolated PBMCs, or DNA extracted from either of those sample types. V lost 1 base and J lost 3 bases, and the count of bases not matched to a germline gene is 8. CDR1 and CDR2, looked up from the germline V gene, are LGHNT and FRNRAP. The CDR3 numbers 17 residues from cysteine through phenylalanine. Just CDR3 DNA is preserved here, 51 bases in frame from base 1. The immunoSEQ Assay, a bias-controlled multiplex PCR, was used to amplify TCRbeta CDR3 regions from genomic DNA. Per the authors' processing: Within the assay, amplification of reference gene primers was used to estimate how many nucleated cells each sample contained. To quantify the absolute abundance of each unique TCRbeta CDR3 rearrangement, sequence reads were collapsed and filtered. Productive Simpson clonality was computed per sample as the square root of Simpson's diversity index over productive rearrangements. TCRdb provides this immuneACCESS table in a form limited to in-frame rearrangements. Some clones are lacking; in checked studies, under half of them reflect an unresolved V gene, and why the rest are absent is not known. That table supplies the V and J calls and clone size; D and trimming were determined from the DNA. The sample table holds 230,000 or so clones, of which around 83% were seen once. The biggest ten clones account for more than 6.5% of the sample.

The data derive from a study of blood T cell repertoires in COVID-19 (TCRdb year 2020). Study-level background: Collaborator samples came from the United States, Italy and Spain and covered acute and convalescent phases of COVID-19. The prospective study material was composed of cDNA or gDNA derived from T cells, B-cell-depleted T cells, or PBMCs. Subjects who had been exposed to COVID-19, were actively infected with it, or had recovered from it provided the deeply sampled blood TCRbeta repertoires that made up the dataset. The repertoires were released in a freely available public database meant as a resource for research on the immune response to SARS-CoV-2. The samples were drawn from the first 160 participants of the ongoing ImmuneRACE study and from under 1,500 subjects provided by 6 global collaborators. Nearly every sample came with metadata listing a de-identified subject ID, COVID-19 status, age in years and sex. Where HLA class I and class II types were available, the types were taken from metadata supplied by the sample provider, not from assay-based typing. Here is what the overall study found, with its caveats: Clinical and demographic metadata were provided uncurated, with the amount varying by source and participant.

Sequences were obtained from peripheral blood. The chain is encoded by TRBV12-5 joined to TRBJ2-1, with TRBD2 matching 8 junction bases. The clonotype was recovered from a man aged 40-55 years with active or convalescent COVID-19. The sequence in DNA is TGTGCTAGTGGTTTGGACCCGTCGCGGGGGGACTACAATGAGCAGTTCTTC. Its protein product is CASGLDPSRGDYNEQFF.